Following are 8 T cell receptor beta chains from one sample sequenced in a study of shared clonotypes between healthy human individuals. Positively selected for CCR7, the CD45RO-negative cells used as naive CD8 cells excluded terminally differentiated effector memory CD45RA+ cells. The data were produced by immunoSEQ multiplex PCR, yet TCRdb's version contains in-frame clones alone and is incomplete. The data show under 2,000,000 clones, over 85% seen once. Sequencing was carried out using naive CD8+ T cells sorted from blood. The source of these receptors is a man between 18 and 29 years old in good health.

The genes are TRBV30 and TRBJ2-1, with 8 bases identical to TRBD1. Losses at the gene ends were 3 bases for V and 10 bases for J; bases not matched to a gene: 11. Germline CDR1 reads GTSNPN; CDR2 reads SVGIG (reference sequence). The CDR3 totals 14 residues. The DNA for the CDR3 is TGTGCCTGGAGGGAGTTTGGGACAGGCTGGGAGCAGTTCTTC. This encodes CAWREFGTGWEQFF.

The chain couples TRBV15 to TRBJ1-3; D gene ambiguous. The germline gives CDR1 LNHNV, CDR2 YYDKDF (reference sequence). Trimming shortened V by 4 bases and J by 0 bases, and 7 bases separated the two germline ends. The CDR3 contains 14 residues. The CDR3 nucleotides are TGTGCCACCAGCAACGGGGACTCTGGAAACACCATATATTTT. Its protein is CATSNGDSGNTIYF.

This clone came up once. This rearrangement joins TRBV11-3 to TRBJ2-1, with TRBD2 matching 7 bases. Germline V gives CDR1 SGHNT, CDR2 YENEEA. This CDR3 comprises 16 residues. V was pared by 1 base and J by 1 base, with 4 bases of the junction left unmatched. The CDR3 loop reads CASSLGRTRSYNEQFF. The CDR3 bases are TGTGCCAGCAGCTTAGGGCGGACTAGGTCCTACAATGAGCAGTTCTTC.

As to this clone: It differs at one base from a far larger clone, so likely a read error. The V gene is TRBV5-8, the J gene TRBJ2-7; the D gene is possibly TRBD1 (5 bases). This CDR3 has 11 residues. Germline values: CDR1 SGHTS, CDR2 YDEGEE. V was clipped by 2 bases and J by 6 bases, with 6 bases between them. The CDR3 protein is CASSLGAEQYF. As DNA, the CDR3 is TGTGCCAGCAGCTTAGGGGCCGAGCAGTACTTC.

The chain joins TRBV5-6 to TRBJ2-1, with 7 nucleotides matching TRBD2. The germline CDR1 and CDR2 sequences are SGHDT and YYEEEE. V shed 4 bases, J shed 0 bases, and the junction held 10 bases outside the gene matches. The CDR3 loop spans 17 amino acids. CDR3 DNA sequence: TGTGCCAGCAGCCAAGGACTAGGCTGGAGCTCCTACAATGAGCAGTTCTTC. It is translated as CASSQGLGWSSYNEQFF.

This clone came up a few times. The J gene is TRBJ1-1, the V gene TRBV19, with 8 bases matching TRBD1. Trimming took 5 bases from V and 4 from J; bases not matched to a gene: 6. The germline V gene encodes CDR1 LNHDA and CDR2 SQIVND (reference sequence). The CDR3 consists of 14 residues. The CDR3 here is CASSRDRSLTEAFF. In nucleotides, the CDR3 is TGTGCCAGTAGTCGGGACAGGAGTCTCACTGAAGCTTTCTTT. Drawing the rest from reference TRBV19 and TRBJ1-1, the complete variable domain is DGGITQSPKYLFRKEGQNVTLSCEQNLNHDAMYWYRQDPGQGLRLIYYSQIVNDFQKGDIAEGYSVSREKKESFPLTVTSAQKNPTAFYLCASSRDRSLTEAFFGQGTRLTVV.

The V and J genes are TRBV2 and TRBJ1-1; the D is unclear. V gave up 0 bases and J gave up 3 bases, with 2 bases separating them. This CDR3 comprises 12 residues. The V gene's germline CDR1 is SNHLY and CDR2 FYNNEI. CDR3 in amino acids: CASSEAYTEAFF. CDR3 in DNA: TGTGCCAGCAGTGAAGCTTACACTGAAGCTTTCTTT.

This chain joins TRBV5-6 and TRBJ1-6, with a possible D match to TRBD1 (5 bases). V lost 0 bases and J 9 bases, leaving 13 bases between the germline ends. Germline assignment: CDR1 SGHDT and CDR2 YYEEEE. The CDR3 loop spans 15 amino acids. CDR3 sequence reads: CASSLGQARGSPLHF. CDR3 bases: TGTGCCAGCAGCTTGGGGCAGGCAAGGGGTTCACCCCTCCACTTT.